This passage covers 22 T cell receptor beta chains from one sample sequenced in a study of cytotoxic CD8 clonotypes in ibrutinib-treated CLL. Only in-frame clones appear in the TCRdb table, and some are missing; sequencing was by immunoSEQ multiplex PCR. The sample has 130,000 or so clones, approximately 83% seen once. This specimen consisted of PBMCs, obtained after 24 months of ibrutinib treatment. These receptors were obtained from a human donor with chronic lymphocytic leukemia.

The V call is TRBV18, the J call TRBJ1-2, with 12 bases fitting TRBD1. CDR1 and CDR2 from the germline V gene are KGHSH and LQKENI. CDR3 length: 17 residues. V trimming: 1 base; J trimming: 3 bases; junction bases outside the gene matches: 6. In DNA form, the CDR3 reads TGTGCCAGCTCACCACTTTATCGGGACAGGGGGCACTATGGCTACACCTTC. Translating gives CASSPLYRDRGHYGYTF.

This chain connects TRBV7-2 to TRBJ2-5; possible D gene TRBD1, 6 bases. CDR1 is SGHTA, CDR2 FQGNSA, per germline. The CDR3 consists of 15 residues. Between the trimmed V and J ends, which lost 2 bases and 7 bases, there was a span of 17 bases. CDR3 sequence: CASSLSPGVGGTQYF. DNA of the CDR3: TGTGCCAGCAGCTTATCCCCAGGGGTGGGCGGGACCCAGTACTTC.

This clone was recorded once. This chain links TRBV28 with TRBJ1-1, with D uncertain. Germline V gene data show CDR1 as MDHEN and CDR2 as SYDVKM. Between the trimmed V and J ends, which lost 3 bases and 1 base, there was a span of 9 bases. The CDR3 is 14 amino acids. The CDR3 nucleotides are TGTGCCAGCAGTTTCTCCAGCTCGAACACTGAAGCTTTCTTT. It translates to CASSFSSSNTEAFF. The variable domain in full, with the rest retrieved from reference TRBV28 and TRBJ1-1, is DVKVTQSSRYLVKRTGEKVFLECVQDMDHENMFWYRQDPGLGLRLIYFSYDVKMKEKGDIPEGYSVSREKKERFSLILESASTNQTSMYLCASSFSSSNTEAFFGQGTRLTVV.

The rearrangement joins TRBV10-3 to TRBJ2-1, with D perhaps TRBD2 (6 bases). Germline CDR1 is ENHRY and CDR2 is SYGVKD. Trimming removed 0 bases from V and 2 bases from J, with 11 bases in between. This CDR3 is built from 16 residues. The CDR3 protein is CAISESWEEAYNEQFF. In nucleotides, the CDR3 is TGTGCCATCAGTGAGTCGTGGGAGGAGGCCTACAATGAGCAGTTCTTC.

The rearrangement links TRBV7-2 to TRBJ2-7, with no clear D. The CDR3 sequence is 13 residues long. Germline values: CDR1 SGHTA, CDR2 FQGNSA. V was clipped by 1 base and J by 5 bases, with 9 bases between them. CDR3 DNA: TGTGCCAGCAGCTTAGGGTACATGAACGAGCAGTACTTC. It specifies CASSLGYMNEQYF.

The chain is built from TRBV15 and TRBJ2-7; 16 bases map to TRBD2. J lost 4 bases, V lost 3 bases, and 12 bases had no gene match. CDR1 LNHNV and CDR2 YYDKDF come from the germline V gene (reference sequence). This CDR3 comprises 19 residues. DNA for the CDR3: TGTGCCACCAGCAGTGGGTCCGGGACTAGCGGGAGGGTTAGGTACGAGCAGTACTTC. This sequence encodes CATSSGSGTSGRVRYEQYF. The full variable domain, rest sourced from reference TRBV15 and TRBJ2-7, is DAMVIQNPRYQVTQFGKPVTLSCSQTLNHNVMYWYQQKSSQAPKLLFHYYDKDFNNEADTPDNFQSRRPNTSFCFLDIRSPGLGDTAMYLCATSSGSGTSGRVRYEQYFGPGTRLTVT.

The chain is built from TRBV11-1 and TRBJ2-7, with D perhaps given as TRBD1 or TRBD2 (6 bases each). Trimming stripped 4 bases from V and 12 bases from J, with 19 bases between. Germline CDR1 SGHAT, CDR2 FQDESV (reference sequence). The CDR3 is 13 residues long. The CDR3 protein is CASSSQGTLERYF. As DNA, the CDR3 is TGTGCCAGCAGCTCCCAGGGGACTTTAGAACGGTACTTC.

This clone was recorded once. CDR3 sequence reads: CASSKLRQGGQPQHF. The DNA of the CDR3 is TGTGCCAGCAGCAAACTAAGACAGGGAGGTCAGCCCCAGCATTTT. The J gene is TRBJ1-5, the V gene TRBV7-2; 7 bases are a match to TRBD1. V was pared by 5 bases and J by 6 bases, with 10 bases of the junction left unmatched. The CDR3 is 15 amino acids. Germline CDR1 is SGHTA and CDR2 is FQGNSA.

In nucleotides, the CDR3 is TGTGCCAGCAGCTTTGCCGAGACCCAGTACTTC. The encoded protein is CASSFAETQYF. This chain joins TRBV5-6 and TRBJ2-5; D not certain. The V gene's germline CDR1 is SGHDT and CDR2 YYEEEE. The CDR3 has 11 amino acids. Trimming removed 2 bases from V and 5 bases from J, with 4 bases in between.

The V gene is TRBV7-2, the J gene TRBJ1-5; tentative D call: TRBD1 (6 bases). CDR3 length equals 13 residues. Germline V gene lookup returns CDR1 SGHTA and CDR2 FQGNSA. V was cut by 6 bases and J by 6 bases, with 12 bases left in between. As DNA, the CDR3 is TGTGCCAGCAGAGAACAGGGTACTCAGCCCCAGCATTTT. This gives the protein CASREQGTQPQHF.

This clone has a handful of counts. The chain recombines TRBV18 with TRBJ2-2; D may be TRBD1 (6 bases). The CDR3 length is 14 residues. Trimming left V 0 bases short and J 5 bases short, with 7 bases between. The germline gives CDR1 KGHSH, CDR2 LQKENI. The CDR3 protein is CASSPPRGTGELFF. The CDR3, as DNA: TGTGCCAGCTCACCACCGAGGGGGACCGGGGAGCTGTTTTTT.

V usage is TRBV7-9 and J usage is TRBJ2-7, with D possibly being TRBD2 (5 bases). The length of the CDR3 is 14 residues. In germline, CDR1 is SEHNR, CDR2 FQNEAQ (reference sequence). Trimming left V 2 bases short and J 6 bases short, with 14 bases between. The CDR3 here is CASSLLGSAGEQYF. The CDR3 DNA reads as TGTGCCAGCAGCTTACTAGGGAGTGCAGGCGAGCAGTACTTC.

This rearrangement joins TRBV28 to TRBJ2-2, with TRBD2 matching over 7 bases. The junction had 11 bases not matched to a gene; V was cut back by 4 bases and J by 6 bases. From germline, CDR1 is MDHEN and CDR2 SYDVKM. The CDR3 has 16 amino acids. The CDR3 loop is CASSSPSGASPGELFF. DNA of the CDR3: TGTGCCAGCAGTTCTCCGAGCGGGGCCTCCCCCGGGGAGCTGTTTTTT. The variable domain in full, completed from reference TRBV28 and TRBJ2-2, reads DVKVTQSSRYLVKRTGEKVFLECVQDMDHENMFWYRQDPGLGLRLIYFSYDVKMKEKGDIPEGYSVSREKKERFSLILESASTNQTSMYLCASSSPSGASPGELFFGEGSRLTVL.

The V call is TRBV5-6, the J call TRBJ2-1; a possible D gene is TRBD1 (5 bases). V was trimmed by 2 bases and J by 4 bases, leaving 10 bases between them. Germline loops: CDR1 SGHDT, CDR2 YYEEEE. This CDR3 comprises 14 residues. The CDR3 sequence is CASSFQGLYNEQFF. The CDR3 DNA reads TGTGCCAGCAGCTTCCAGGGTCTTTACAATGAGCAGTTCTTC.

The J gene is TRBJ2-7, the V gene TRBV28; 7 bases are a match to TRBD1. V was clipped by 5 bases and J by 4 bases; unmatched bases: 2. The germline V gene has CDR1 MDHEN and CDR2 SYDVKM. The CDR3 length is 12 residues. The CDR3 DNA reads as TGTGCCAGCAGTGTACAGGGGTACGAGCAGTACTTC. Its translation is CASSVQGYEQYF.

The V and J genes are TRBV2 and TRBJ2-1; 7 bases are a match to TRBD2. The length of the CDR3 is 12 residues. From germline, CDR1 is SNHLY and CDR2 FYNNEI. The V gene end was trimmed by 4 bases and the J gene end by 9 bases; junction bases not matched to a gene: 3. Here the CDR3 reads CASSVGEGEQFF. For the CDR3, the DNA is TGTGCCAGCAGTGTGGGGGAGGGTGAGCAGTTCTTC.

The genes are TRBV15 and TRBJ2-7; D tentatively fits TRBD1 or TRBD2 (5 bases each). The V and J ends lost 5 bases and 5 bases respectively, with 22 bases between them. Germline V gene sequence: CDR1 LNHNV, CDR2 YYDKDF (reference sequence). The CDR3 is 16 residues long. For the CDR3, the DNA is TGTGCCACCAGCCACCCCCTTGGTTTCGGGGACCACGAGCAGTACTTC. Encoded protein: CATSHPLGFGDHEQYF.

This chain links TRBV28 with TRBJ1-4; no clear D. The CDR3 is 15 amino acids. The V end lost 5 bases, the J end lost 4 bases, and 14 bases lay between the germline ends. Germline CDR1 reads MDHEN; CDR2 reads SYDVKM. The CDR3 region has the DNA TGTGCCAGCAGTCCCGGGTCTCCCCTTAATGAAAAACTGTTTTTT. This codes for CASSPGSPLNEKLFF.

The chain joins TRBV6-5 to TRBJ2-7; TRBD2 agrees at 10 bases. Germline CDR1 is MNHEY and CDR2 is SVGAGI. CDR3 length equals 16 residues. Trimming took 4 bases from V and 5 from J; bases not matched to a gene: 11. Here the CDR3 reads CASSSSGSKGSHEQYF. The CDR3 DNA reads TGTGCCAGCAGTTCTAGCGGGAGTAAAGGGAGCCACGAGCAGTACTTC.

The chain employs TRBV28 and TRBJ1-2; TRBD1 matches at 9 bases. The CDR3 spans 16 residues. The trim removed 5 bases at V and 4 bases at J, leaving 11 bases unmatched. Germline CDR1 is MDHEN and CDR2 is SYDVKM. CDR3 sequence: CASSPRIGTGSYGYTF. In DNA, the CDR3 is TGTGCCAGCAGTCCCCGGATTGGGACAGGGAGCTATGGCTACACCTTC.

CDR3 in amino acids: CAFRLANTGELFF. The DNA for the CDR3 is TGTGCCTTCAGACTCGCGAACACCGGGGAGCTGTTTTTT. V and J are TRBV30 and TRBJ2-2; D uncertain. CDR1 GTSNPN and CDR2 SVGIG come from the germline V gene (reference sequence). The CDR3 consists of 13 residues. The V gene lost 7 bases and the J gene lost 0 bases, with 9 bases spanning the gap.

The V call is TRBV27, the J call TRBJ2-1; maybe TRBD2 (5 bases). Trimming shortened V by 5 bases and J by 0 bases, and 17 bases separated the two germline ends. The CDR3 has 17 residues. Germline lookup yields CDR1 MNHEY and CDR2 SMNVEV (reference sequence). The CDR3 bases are TGTGCCAGCAGTCCTAGCTTTCCGCCGAGCTCCTACAATGAGCAGTTCTTC. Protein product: CASSPSFPPSSYNEQFF.